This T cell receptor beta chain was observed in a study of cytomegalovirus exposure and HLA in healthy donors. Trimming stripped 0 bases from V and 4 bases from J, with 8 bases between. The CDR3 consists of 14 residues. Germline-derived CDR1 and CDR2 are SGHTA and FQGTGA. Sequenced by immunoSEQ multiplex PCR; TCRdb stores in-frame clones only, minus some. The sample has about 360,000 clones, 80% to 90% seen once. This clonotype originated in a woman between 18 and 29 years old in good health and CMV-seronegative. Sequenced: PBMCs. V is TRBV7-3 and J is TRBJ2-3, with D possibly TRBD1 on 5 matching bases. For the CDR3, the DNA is TGTGCCAGCAGCTTAACAGGGGCGTCAGATACGCAGTATTTT. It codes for CASSLTGASDTQYF.